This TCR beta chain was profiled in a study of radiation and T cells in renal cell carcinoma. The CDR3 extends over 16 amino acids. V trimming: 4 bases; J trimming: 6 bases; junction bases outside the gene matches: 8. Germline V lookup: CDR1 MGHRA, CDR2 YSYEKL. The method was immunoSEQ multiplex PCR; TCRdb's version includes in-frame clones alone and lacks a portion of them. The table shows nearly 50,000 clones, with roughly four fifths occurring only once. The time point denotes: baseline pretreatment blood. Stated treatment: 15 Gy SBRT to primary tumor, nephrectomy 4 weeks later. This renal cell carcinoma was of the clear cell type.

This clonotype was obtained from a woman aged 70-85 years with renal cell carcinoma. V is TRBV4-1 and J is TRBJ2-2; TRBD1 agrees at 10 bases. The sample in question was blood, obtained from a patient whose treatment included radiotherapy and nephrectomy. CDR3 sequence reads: CASSPSRDRGPGELFF. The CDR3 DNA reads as TGCGCCAGCAGCCCGTCCCGGGACAGGGGACCCGGGGAGCTGTTTTTT.